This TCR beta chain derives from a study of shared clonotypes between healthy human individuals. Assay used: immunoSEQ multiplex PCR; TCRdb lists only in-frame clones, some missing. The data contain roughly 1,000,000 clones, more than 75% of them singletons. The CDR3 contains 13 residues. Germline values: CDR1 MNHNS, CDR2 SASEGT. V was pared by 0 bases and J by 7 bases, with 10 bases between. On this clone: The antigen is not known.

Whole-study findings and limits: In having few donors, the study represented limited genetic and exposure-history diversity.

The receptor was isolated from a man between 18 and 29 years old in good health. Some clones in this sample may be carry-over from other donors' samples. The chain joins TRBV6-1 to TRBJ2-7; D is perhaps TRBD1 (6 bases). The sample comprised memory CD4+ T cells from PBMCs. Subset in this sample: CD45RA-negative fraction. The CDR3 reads CASSEAIRGEQYF. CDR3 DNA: TGTGCCAGCAGTGAAGCGATCAGGGGAGAGCAGTACTTC.